Detailed here is one T cell receptor beta chain. Antigen specificity is unknown. As handled by the study authors: Productive clonotypes were detectable down to 2.59 x 10-5 frequency. TCRdb keeps only in-frame clones here, not all; method: immunoSEQ multiplex PCR. V and J calls and clone size come straight from that table; D and trimming were deduced from the DNA. The repertoire consists of around 32,000 clones, with more than 60% occurring once and the leading ten covering 6.2%. The data were taken from a study of STAT5B mutations in CD4+ large granular lymphocyte leukemia. The wider study: Healthy donors showed HLA-associated enrichment of the CDR3 'QG' motif.

With 0 bases removed from V and 2 bases from J, the gap between germline ends came to 6 bases. CDR1 and CDR2 from the germline V gene are LGHNA and YNFKEQ. The CDR3 covers 14 residues. The study, taken as a whole, reports: Without putative leukemic clones, patient CD4-sorted repertoires remained more clonal than healthy CD4+ repertoires. Top patient clones used TRBV06 genes more often: 8/27 versus 2/35 in controls.

The rearrangement links TRBV4-2 to TRBJ2-3, with no clear D. The TCR comes from a human donor in good health. The sequenced sample was CD4+ T cells from blood buffy coats. The CDR3 sequence: CASSQDGTTDTQYF. The CDR3 DNA reads TGTGCCAGCAGCCAAGATGGTACCACAGATACGCAGTATTTT.